In this sample, the clone carrying this T cell receptor beta chain turned up a few times. Assay used: immunoSEQ multiplex PCR; TCRdb lists only in-frame clones, some missing. The sample carries about 200,000 clones, about 82% recorded once. The record originates from a study of cytomegalovirus exposure and HLA in healthy donors. The overall study: A subsequent analysis reported that the approximately 120 validation repertoires were produced on the same platform that had also been used for the roughly 670 first-cohort repertoires.

The sequencing input was PBMCs. This TCR derives from a woman under 30 in good health and CMV-seronegative.

The CDR3 nucleotides read TGTGCCAGCAGCACTTACAGGGCCTATTACAAGCAGTACTTC. Protein product: CASSTYRAYYKQYF. The V and J genes are TRBV5-6 and TRBJ2-7; a possible D gene is TRBD1 (6 bases). The CDR3 is 14 amino acids. The V end lost 4 bases, the J end lost 8 bases, and 19 bases lay between the germline ends. Germline V CDR1 and CDR2: SGHDT, YYEEEE. Filled out from reference TRBV5-6 and TRBJ2-7, the complete variable domain reads DAGVTQSPTHLIKTRGQQVTLRCSPKSGHDTVSWYQQALGQGPQFIFQYYEEEERQRGNFPDRFSGHQFPNYSSELNVNALLLGDSALYLCASSTYRAYYKQYFGPGTRLTVT.